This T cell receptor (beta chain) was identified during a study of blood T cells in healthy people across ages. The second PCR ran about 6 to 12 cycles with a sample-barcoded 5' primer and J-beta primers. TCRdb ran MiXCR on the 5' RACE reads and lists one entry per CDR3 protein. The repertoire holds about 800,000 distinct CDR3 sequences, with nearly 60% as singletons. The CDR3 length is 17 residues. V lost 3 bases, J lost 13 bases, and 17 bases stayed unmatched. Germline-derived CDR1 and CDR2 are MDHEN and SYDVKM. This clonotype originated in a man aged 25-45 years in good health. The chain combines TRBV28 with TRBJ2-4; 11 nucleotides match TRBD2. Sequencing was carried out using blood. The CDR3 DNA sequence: TGTGCCAGCAGTTTGGCTATGACTAGCGGGACCCCCCGTAAGCAGTACTTC. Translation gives CASSLAMTSGTPRKQYF.